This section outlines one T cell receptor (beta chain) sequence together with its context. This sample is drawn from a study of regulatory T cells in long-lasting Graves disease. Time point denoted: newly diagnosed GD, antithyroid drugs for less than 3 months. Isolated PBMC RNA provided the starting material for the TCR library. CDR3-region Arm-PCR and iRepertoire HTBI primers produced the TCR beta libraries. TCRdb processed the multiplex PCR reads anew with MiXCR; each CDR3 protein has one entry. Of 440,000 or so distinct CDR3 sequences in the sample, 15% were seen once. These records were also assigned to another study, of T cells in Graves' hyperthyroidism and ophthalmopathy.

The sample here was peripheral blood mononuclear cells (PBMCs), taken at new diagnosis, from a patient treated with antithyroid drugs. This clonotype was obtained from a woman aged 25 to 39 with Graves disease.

The CDR3, as DNA: TGCAGTGCCCAGGGGTCAGGGCCCCAGCCCCAGCATTTT. This codes for CSAQGSGPQPQHF. V is TRBV20-1 and J is TRBJ1-5; tentative D call: TRBD1 (6 bases). This CDR3 is 13 amino acids long. Trimming left V 6 bases short and J 7 bases short, with 16 bases between. Germline CDR1 is DFQATT and CDR2 is SNEGSKA (reference sequence).